The clone carrying this TCR beta chain was found a few times. This record comes from a study of blood T cell repertoires in COVID-19. In the study's own analysis: For nucleated cells, counts were estimated from reference gene primer amplification. The repertoire was sequenced with immunoSEQ multiplex PCR; TCRdb's copy has only in-frame clones and lacks some. The DNA was the basis for D and trimming; V, J and clone size are from that table. The table records about 380,000 clones, 85% of them present only once. V was clipped by 0 bases and J by 0 bases, with 14 bases between them. CDR3 length equals 17 residues. The germline V gene encodes CDR1 LGHDT and CDR2 YNNKEL (reference sequence).

The chain recombines TRBV3-1 (or the pseudogene TRBV3-2) with TRBJ1-2; TRBD1 is a possible D gene (6 bases). The sequencing sample was made of peripheral blood. This sequence was found in a woman under 30 with acute or convalescent COVID-19. The CDR3: CASSQELGTYSNYGYTF. DNA of the CDR3: TGTGCCAGCAGCCAAGAATTGGGGACATACTCTAACTATGGCTACACCTTC.